This T cell receptor beta chain comes out of a study of blood T cell repertoires in COVID-19. About the study: Samples representing acute and convalescent COVID-19 were sourced from the United States, Italy and Spain. PBMCs, B-cell-depleted T cells, or T cells were the source of the cDNA or gDNA that made up the material.

Under the authors' procedure: Nucleated cell counts were estimated from reference gene primer amplification. TCRdb keeps only in-frame clones here, not all; method: immunoSEQ multiplex PCR. The V and J calls and clone size come from that table; D and trimming were worked out from the DNA. This sample has about 200,000 clones, with more than 75% found just once. During active infection, Seattle patients enrolled and were then monitored through disease. Germline lookup yields CDR1 GTSNPN and CDR2 SVGIG (reference sequence). There are 13 residues in the CDR3. V lost 0 bases and J 10 bases, leaving 13 bases between the germline ends.

The sequenced material came from peripheral blood. This clonotype was obtained from a person between 65 and 79 years old with COVID-19, enrolled during active disease. The V gene is TRBV30, the J gene TRBJ2-1; D unclear. The CDR3 DNA follows: TGTGCCTGGAGTGTGGAGAGGCGCAAGGAGCAGTTCTTC. This gives the protein CAWSVERRKEQFF.